This T cell receptor delta chain originates from a study of Vδ1+ human thymocytes. Alphabeta T cells were depleted, then CD3+ Vdelta1+ Vdelta2- thymocytes were FACS-sorted. Germline V gives CDR1 TSWWSYY, CDR2 QGS. V lost 3 bases and J lost 0; bases outside the gene matches: 14. CDR3 length: 19 amino acids. General study findings and limits: In the thymus, TRG and TRD repertoires looked highly polyclonal with Gaussian CDR3 lengths.

Sequences come from RNA converted to cDNA by reverse transcription. The CDR3 regions were amplified by multiplex PCR from V-gene primers to a constant-region primer. TCRdb made new clone calls on the multiplex PCR reads using CATT. The data contain fewer than 90,000 delta-chain clones, about 38% of them singletons. There are a few counts of this clone. Its specificity is unknown. Input material: Vdelta1+ gamma-delta thymocytes from the thymus. Subset given: FACS-sorted CD3+ TCRalphabeta- TCRVdelta1+ TCRVdelta2- thymocytes. The rearrangement links TRDV1 to TRDJ1, with 9 bases matching TRDD3. This clonotype was obtained from a boy under two years old who had congenital heart surgery. The CDR3 nucleotides are TGTGCTCTTGGGGACCTCCTCATGACTGGGGGACCCTACACCGATAAACTCATCTTT. It codes for CALGDLLMTGGPYTDKLIF.